One sample yielded the 30 T cell receptor beta chains listed below, sequenced in a study of radiation and T cells in renal cell carcinoma. Sequencing was performed with immunoSEQ multiplex PCR; in TCRdb, only in-frame clones are kept and a portion is missing. Of 15,000 to 20,000 clones listed, approximately 56% are singletons. Treatment noted: treatment-naive control, cytoreductive nephrectomy. The material sequenced was tumor tissue, taken from a patient whose treatment was nephrectomy without radiotherapy. All receptors come from a middle-aged man with renal cell carcinoma.

The CDR3 DNA sequence: TGTGCCAGCAGCTTACGGATATGGAGCAATCAGCCCCAGCATTTT. This codes for CASSLRIWSNQPQHF. The V gene is TRBV7-2, the J gene TRBJ1-5; D remains ambiguous. With 2 bases removed from V and 1 base from J, the gap between germline ends came to 9 bases. The CDR3 has 15 amino acids. Germline values: CDR1 SGHTA, CDR2 FQGNSA.

The rearrangement uses TRBV28 and TRBJ2-6, with unresolved D. Germline values: CDR1 MDHEN, CDR2 SYDVKM. This CDR3 region has 15 residues. The V end lost 6 bases, the J end lost 0 bases, and 9 bases lay between the germline ends. The CDR3 reads CASSFYASGANVLTF. CDR3 DNA: TGTGCCAGCAGCTTCTACGCCTCTGGGGCCAACGTCCTGACTTTC.

The chain couples TRBV9 to TRBJ2-3; the D gene could be TRBD1 or TRBD2 (5 bases each). V was trimmed by 6 bases and J by 2 bases, leaving 13 bases between them. There are 14 residues in the CDR3. The germline CDR1 and CDR2 sequences are SGDLS and YYNGEE. This CDR3 reads CASNRGGFTDTQYF. DNA of the CDR3: TGTGCCAGCAATAGGGGCGGGTTCACAGATACGCAGTATTTT.

Note on this clone: At one end, the junction sequence differs from germline, possibly due to a read error. J is TRBJ2-5 and V is TRBV5-4, with 13 bases matching TRBD2. There are 14 residues in the CDR3. Germline values: CDR1 SGHNT, CDR2 YYREEE (reference sequence). CDR3 residues: CASRLAGGQETQYF. The CDR3 bases are TGCGCCAGCAGACTAGCGGGGGGCCAAGAGACCCAGTACTTC.

CDR3 region: CASSRTEYSNQPQHF. The CDR3 DNA follows: TGTGCCAGCAGCCGGACCGAATATAGCAATCAGCCCCAGCATTTT. This rearrangement joins TRBV6-6 to TRBJ1-5; D not certain. This CDR3 has 15 amino acids. Trimming took 6 bases from V and 0 from J, leaving 12 bases between them. CDR1 MNHNY and CDR2 SVGAGI come from the germline V gene (reference sequence).

This clone ranks as medium-sized (0.01 to 0.1%). V usage is TRBV14 and J usage is TRBJ1-2; TRBD1 might be the D (5 bases). The CDR3 is 12 residues long. With 5 bases removed from V and 13 bases from J, the gap between germline ends came to 17 bases. Looked up from germline, CDR1 is SGHDN and CDR2 is FVKESK. The CDR3 sequence is CASSADTAGCTF. CDR3 DNA sequence: TGTGCCAGCAGCGCGGACACGGCTGGGTGCACCTTC.

For this clone: A much more abundant neighbour one base away suggests this may be a read error. The rearrangement uses TRBV5-4 and TRBJ1-2, with 8 bases lining up with TRBD1. The germline V gene encodes CDR1 SGHNT and CDR2 YYREEE (reference sequence). There are 14 residues in the CDR3. The V and J ends lost 0 bases and 2 bases, in that order; junction bases with no gene match: 0. For the CDR3, the DNA is TGTGCCAGCAGCTTGGGACAGGGGAACTATGGCTACACCTTC. This gives the protein CASSLGQGNYGYTF.

CDR3 DNA: TGTGCCAGCAGTTACTCTGGCGAGCAGTACTTC. Translating it yields CASSYSGEQYF. The J gene is TRBJ2-7, the V gene TRBV6-6; D is ambiguous. The germline V gene has CDR1 MNHNY and CDR2 SVGAGI (reference sequence). Between the trimmed V and J ends, which lost 0 bases and 6 bases, there was a span of 3 bases. CDR3 length: 11 amino acids.

The chain recombines TRBV4-3 with TRBJ1-2; D is possibly TRBD1 (5 bases). V lost 1 base and J 4 bases, leaving 16 bases between the germline ends. Germline V lookup: CDR1 LGHNA, CDR2 YSLEER. The CDR3 covers 16 residues. The CDR3 protein is CASSQGGGREAYGYTF. The CDR3 DNA is TGCGCCAGCAGCCAAGGTGGAGGCAGGGAGGCCTATGGCTACACCTTC.

V is TRBV5-8 and J is TRBJ2-7; D is unresolved. V was trimmed by 2 bases and J by 4 bases, leaving 16 bases between them. The germline CDR1 and CDR2 sequences are SGHTS and YDEGEE. The CDR3 is 15 amino acids. The CDR3 loop reads CASSFNPGQIYEQYF. The CDR3 DNA reads TGTGCCAGCAGCTTTAATCCAGGCCAGATATACGAGCAGTACTTC. The variable domain in full, with the rest retrieved from reference TRBV5-8 and TRBJ2-7, is EAGVTQSPTHLIKTRGQQATLRCSPISGHTSVYWYQQALGLGLQFLLWYDEGEERNRGNFPPRFSGRQFPNYSSELNVNALELEDSALYLCASSFNPGQIYEQYFGPGTRLTVT.

The chain combines TRBV29-1 with TRBJ1-2; 9 nucleotides agree with TRBD1. V lost 1 base, J lost 8 bases, and 14 bases stayed unmatched. Germline V gene data show CDR1 as SQVTM and CDR2 as ANQGSEA. The CDR3 spans 16 residues. CDR3 protein: CSVEVQTGGSLRGYTF. CDR3 nucleotide sequence: TGCAGCGTTGAAGTACAGACAGGGGGTTCCCTCAGGGGCTACACCTTC. The complete variable domain, with remaining parts taken from reference TRBV29-1 and TRBJ1-2, reads SAVISQKPSRDICQRGTSLTIQCQVDSQVTMMFWYRQQPGQSLTLIATANQGSEATYESGFVIDKFPISRPNLTFSTLTVSNMSPEDSSIYLCSVEVQTGGSLRGYTFGSGTRLTVV.

The gene calls are TRBV4-1 and TRBJ2-1, with D maybe TRBD2 (6 bases). This CDR3 is built from 16 residues. Germline V lookup: CDR1 MGHRA, CDR2 YSYEKL. V was pared by 0 bases and J by 9 bases, with 18 bases between. The CDR3 region is CASSQEGTIWGGEQFF. CDR3 nucleotides: TGCGCCAGCAGCCAAGAAGGAACGATATGGGGAGGTGAGCAGTTCTTC.

This clone appeared once. The chain links TRBV11-1 to TRBJ1-1, with D perhaps matching TRBD1 (6 bases). The CDR3 runs to 17 residues. Trimming left V 3 bases short and J 2 bases short, with 19 bases between. Germline lookup yields CDR1 SGHAT and CDR2 FQDESV (reference sequence). DNA for the CDR3: TGTGCCAGCAGCTTCCTACCCGGACAGTCACTTAACACTGAAGCTTTCTTT. This encodes CASSFLPGQSLNTEAFF.

The gene calls are TRBV25-1 and TRBJ2-6; 7 bases are shared with TRBD1. This CDR3 is 17 amino acids long. The germline V gene has CDR1 MGHDK and CDR2 SYGVNS. V shed 4 bases and J 2 bases; nucleotides not matched to a gene: 8. Here the CDR3 reads CASSGHRGAPGANVLTF. Written as DNA, the CDR3 is TGTGCCAGCAGTGGGCACAGGGGCGCCCCTGGGGCCAACGTCCTGACTTTC.

The V and J genes are TRBV19 and TRBJ2-7; TRBD2 is a possible D gene (5 bases). V shed 4 bases and J shed 3 bases, with 16 bases lying between them. Germline V gene data show CDR1 as LNHDA and CDR2 as SQIVND (reference sequence). The CDR3 has 15 amino acids. The CDR3 DNA reads TGTGCCAGTAGTAGAGGAGGCACCTCAGACTACGAGCAGTACTTC. This encodes CASSRGGTSDYEQYF.

This clone was seen a handful of times. The chain is built from TRBV4-2 and TRBJ1-5; TRBD1 might be the D (5 bases). Between the trimmed V and J ends, which lost 3 bases and 1 base, there was a span of 10 bases. Germline V gene sequence: CDR1 LGHNA, CDR2 YNFKEQ. The CDR3 is 15 amino acids. The CDR3: CASSQSRGSNQPQHF. CDR3 coding DNA: TGTGCCAGCAGCCAGTCCCGGGGCAGCAATCAGCCCCAGCATTTT.

The chain links TRBV6-6 to TRBJ2-7; D remains unclear. Germline-derived CDR1 and CDR2 are MNHNY and SVGAGI (reference sequence). The CDR3 is made up of 11 amino acids. Trimming stripped 5 bases from V and 8 bases from J, with 10 bases between. CDR3 protein: CASSDPQKQYF. The CDR3 DNA reads TGTGCCAGCAGTGACCCACAAAAGCAGTACTTC.

This chain uses TRBV9 with TRBJ1-1; possibly TRBD1 for D (5 bases). Germline lookup yields CDR1 SGDLS and CDR2 YYNGEE. Trimming removed 0 bases from V and 2 bases from J, with 8 bases in between. This CDR3 is 14 amino acids long. CDR3: CASSVGGYNTEAFF. The CDR3 coding sequence is TGTGCCAGCAGCGTAGGGGGGTATAACACTGAAGCTTTCTTT.

This clone was detected a few times. The gene calls are TRBV18 and TRBJ1-2; a possible D gene is TRBD1 (6 bases). The V and J ends lost 5 bases and 3 bases respectively, with 13 bases between them. Germline-derived CDR1 and CDR2 are KGHSH and LQKENI. This CDR3 is 14 amino acids long. In DNA form, the CDR3 reads TGTGCCAGCTCAGCCGGGACATTCGACTATGGCTACACCTTC. As protein: CASSAGTFDYGYTF.

This chain links TRBV9 with TRBJ1-2; D is undetermined. There are 14 residues in the CDR3. Germline CDR1 and CDR2: SGDLS and YYNGEE. V dropped 4 bases and J dropped 2 bases, with 12 bases sitting between them. The CDR3 bases are TGTGCCAGCAGCTCCCAAGGCACAAACTATGGCTACACCTTC. Its translation: CASSSQGTNYGYTF.

The gene calls are TRBV9 and TRBJ2-3; D gene ambiguous. Looked up from germline, CDR1 is SGDLS and CDR2 is YYNGEE. The CDR3 spans 12 residues. Between the trimmed V and J ends, which lost 4 bases and 4 bases, there was a span of 7 bases. CDR3 amino acids: CASSRQADTQYF. As DNA, the CDR3 is TGTGCCAGCAGCAGACAAGCAGATACGCAGTATTTT. Combining the CDR3 with reference TRBV9 and TRBJ2-3 gives the whole variable domain DSGVTQTPKHLITATGQRVTLRCSPRSGDLSVYWYQQSLDQGLQFLIQYYNGEERAKGNILERFSAQQFPDLHSELNLSSLELGDSALYFCASSRQADTQYFGPGTRLTVL.

The J gene is TRBJ1-2, the V gene TRBV28; TRBD1 agrees at 8 bases. This CDR3 comprises 16 residues. CDR1 and CDR2 from the germline V gene are MDHEN and SYDVKM. V shed 6 bases, J shed 4 bases, and the junction held 13 bases outside the gene matches. The CDR3 DNA follows: TGTGCCAGCAGCTGTTGGACAGGGATCAGGTGCTATGGCTACACCTTC. It translates to CASSCWTGIRCYGYTF.

This chain joins TRBV11-2 and TRBJ2-5; no definite D call. This CDR3 spans 12 amino acids. Germline-derived CDR1 and CDR2 are SGHAT and FQNNGV. With 1 base removed from V and 5 bases from J, the gap between germline ends came to 5 bases. The CDR3 DNA reads TGTGCCAGCAGCTTAGTGGGGGAGACCCAGTACTTC. Protein product: CASSLVGETQYF.

This clone turned up a few times. V and J are TRBV4-1 and TRBJ1-4, with a possible D match to TRBD1 (6 bases). V lost 0 bases, J lost 0 bases, and 17 bases lay in between. This CDR3 region has 19 residues. Germline CDR1 and CDR2: MGHRA and YSYEKL. The CDR3 nucleotides read TGCGCCAGCAGCCAAGATCGGGGGGCATCGGTGCCAACTAATGAAAAACTGTTTTTT. Protein: CASSQDRGASVPTNEKLFF.

The chain has TRBV6-6 and TRBJ1-6, with D possibly TRBD1 on 5 matching bases. Trimming took 4 bases from V and 10 from J, leaving 20 bases between them. This CDR3 contains 16 residues. Germline CDR1 reads MNHNY; CDR2 reads SVGAGI (reference sequence). The CDR3 loop reads CASSSGTGYSASPLHF. DNA of the CDR3: TGTGCCAGCAGTTCCGGGACCGGTTATTCTGCCTCACCCCTCCACTTT.

This clone was counted between two and nine times. The chain links TRBV25-1 to TRBJ1-3, with D possibly matching TRBD1 (5 bases). V dropped 1 base and J dropped 0 bases, with 7 bases sitting between them. Germline CDR1 reads MGHDK; CDR2 reads SYGVNS. The CDR3 extends over 15 amino acids. This chain's CDR3 is CASSESGYSGNTIYF. In DNA, the CDR3 is TGTGCCAGCAGTGAATCAGGGTACTCTGGAAACACCATATATTTT.

V usage is TRBV27 and J usage is TRBJ1-6; the D gene is possibly TRBD1 (5 bases). CDR3 length: 14 amino acids. The V end was cut by 6 bases, the J end by 4 bases, with 10 bases between. The germline V gene encodes CDR1 MNHEY and CDR2 SMNVEV (reference sequence). The CDR3 sequence: CASRSTVYNSPLHF. In DNA, the CDR3 is TGTGCCAGCAGGTCGACAGTTTATAATTCACCCCTCCACTTT.

The genes are TRBV10-1 and TRBJ2-7; a possible D gene is TRBD2 (7 bases). This CDR3 contains 14 residues. V was shortened by 6 bases and J by 6 bases, with 18 bases between the two germline ends. Looked up from germline, CDR1 is WNHNN and CDR2 is SYGVQD (reference sequence). CDR3 loop: CASSPRGGGREQYF. The DNA for the CDR3 is TGCGCCAGCAGCCCCCGTGGGGGGGGCCGCGAGCAGTACTTC.

This clone was seen just once. This chain uses TRBV10-3 with TRBJ1-2; D unresolved. Trimming took off 2 bases at V and 4 bases at J, with 5 bases between the two ends. The CDR3 has 12 amino acids. CDR1 ENHRY and CDR2 SYGVKD come from the germline V gene. CDR3 coding DNA: TGTGCCATCAGTGAGCGGAGCTATGGCTACACCTTC. Its translation is CAISERSYGYTF.

This clone was picked up one time. The genes are TRBV18 and TRBJ1-6; D not resolved. Germline V lookup: CDR1 KGHSH, CDR2 LQKENI. The CDR3 is 13 amino acids. Trimming cost V 6 bases and J 8 bases, with 11 bases left between them. The DNA for the CDR3 is TGTGCCAGCTCCCAGAACAGAGATTCACCCCTCCACTTT. Protein sequence: CASSQNRDSPLHF.